This paragraph covers one T cell receptor (beta chain) sequence. What it recognizes is unknown. Method: immunoSEQ multiplex PCR; TCRdb's copy keeps in-frame clones and lacks some. This table has 85,000 to 100,000 clones, approximately 90% appearing once. This entry comes from a study of graft-versus-host responses after intestinal transplantation. General study findings and limits: Subjects displaying graft-donor T cell macrochimerism possessed elevated graft-versus-host to host-versus-graft clonal ratios inside allografts.

Germline V lookup: CDR1 SGHNT, CDR2 YYREEE (reference sequence). V shed 4 bases and J 1 base; nucleotides not matched to a gene: 3. The length of the CDR3 is 15 residues. The sample in question was unstimulated CD4+ T cells sorted from spleen or lymph node cells, obtained before intestinal transplant. The chain links TRBV5-4 to TRBJ2-2, with TRBD1 identical over 8 bases. This clonotype was sampled from a human donor who received an intestinal transplant. The CDR3 DNA is TGTGCCAGCAGCCAAGGGACAGGGAACACCGGGGAGCTGTTTTTT. Protein sequence: CASSQGTGNTGELFF. Based on the CDR3 plus reference TRBV5-4 and TRBJ2-2, the full variable domain is ETGVTQSPTHLIKTRGQQVTLRCSSQSGHNTVSWYQQALGQGPQFIFQYYREEENGRGNFPPRFSGLQFPNYSSELNVNALELDDSALYLCASSQGTGNTGELFFGEGSRLTVL.